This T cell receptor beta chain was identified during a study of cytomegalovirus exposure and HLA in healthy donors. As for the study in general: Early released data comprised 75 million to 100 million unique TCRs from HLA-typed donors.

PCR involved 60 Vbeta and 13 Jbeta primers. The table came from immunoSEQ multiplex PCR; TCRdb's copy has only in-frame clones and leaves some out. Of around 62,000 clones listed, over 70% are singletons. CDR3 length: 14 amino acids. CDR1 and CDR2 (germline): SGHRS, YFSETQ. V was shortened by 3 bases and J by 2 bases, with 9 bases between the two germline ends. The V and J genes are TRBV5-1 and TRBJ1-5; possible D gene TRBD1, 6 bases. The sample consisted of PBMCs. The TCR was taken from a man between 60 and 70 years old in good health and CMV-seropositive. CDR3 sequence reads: CASSSEGGNQPQHF. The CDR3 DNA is TGCGCCAGCAGCTCAGAGGGGGGCAATCAGCCCCAGCATTTT.